One sample yielded the 16 T cell receptor beta chains listed below, sequenced in a study of shared clonotypes between healthy human individuals. Profiled with immunoSEQ multiplex PCR; TCRdb holds only in-frame clones, not every one. The data show a few million clones, more than 90% seen once. Material: naive CD4+ T cells sorted from blood. Documented subset: CD45RA+ positively selected. These TCRs come from a man aged 18 to 30 in good health.

The chain uses TRBV6-1 and TRBJ1-2, with D possibly being TRBD1 (5 bases). Trimming left V 4 bases short and J 2 bases short, with 14 bases between. Germline V gives CDR1 MNHNS, CDR2 SASEGT. The CDR3 covers 15 residues. CDR3 region: CASSAGTALNYGYTF. Written as DNA, the CDR3 is TGTGCCAGCAGTGCCGGGACTGCTCTCAACTATGGCTACACCTTC.

The chain couples TRBV30 to TRBJ2-3, with TRBD2 matching 13 bases. Germline-derived CDR1 and CDR2 are GTSNPN and SVGIG (reference sequence). This CDR3 contains 16 residues. V lost 5 bases and J lost 1; bases outside the gene matches: 6. DNA of the CDR3: TGTGCCTGGGGTAGGGGACTAGCGGGGCGCACAGATACGCAGTATTTT. Protein: CAWGRGLAGRTDTQYF.

The rearrangement uses TRBV4-1 and TRBJ2-6, with 7 bases that match TRBD2. V shed 0 bases, J shed 0 bases, and the junction held 8 bases outside the gene matches. CDR3 length: 19 residues. Germline lookup yields CDR1 MGHRA and CDR2 YSYEKL. This CDR3 reads CASSQDLERGFSGANVLTF. CDR3 bases: TGCGCCAGCAGCCAAGATCTCGAGCGGGGATTCTCTGGGGCCAACGTCCTGACTTTC.

The V and J genes are TRBV2 and TRBJ2-5; 14 nucleotides align to TRBD2. Unmatched junction bases numbered 6, after V lost 6 bases and J lost 0 bases. The V gene's germline CDR1 is SNHLY and CDR2 FYNNEI. The CDR3 length is 17 residues. The CDR3 coding sequence is TGTGCCAGCAGGCCCTGGACTAGCGGGGGGTACCAAGAGACCCAGTACTTC. Its protein is CASRPWTSGGYQETQYF. The variable domain in full, with the rest retrieved from reference TRBV2 and TRBJ2-5, is EPEVTQTPSHQVTQMGQEVILRCVPISNHLYFYWYRQILGQKVEFLVSFYNNEISEKSEIFDDQFSVERPDGSNFTLKIRSTKLEDSAMYFCASRPWTSGGYQETQYFGPGTRLLVL.

The chain recombines TRBV6-4 with TRBJ1-5; D is uncertain. Germline CDR1 and CDR2: MRHNA and SNTAGT. V lost 5 bases to trimming and J lost 7 bases, with 12 bases between them. This CDR3 has 13 residues. The CDR3 is CASSLQTGQPQHF. CDR3 coding DNA: TGTGCCAGCAGTCTACAGACCGGGCAGCCCCAGCATTTT.

Points on this clone: The sample contains more than one DNA sequence encoding this CDR3. The chain recombines TRBV30 with TRBJ2-3; D ambiguous. The V end lost 2 bases, the J end lost 3 bases, and 6 bases lay between the germline ends. Germline assignment: CDR1 GTSNPN and CDR2 SVGIG (reference sequence). The CDR3 sequence is 12 residues long. CDR3 region: CAWSLPTDTQYF. CDR3 nucleotide sequence: TGTGCCTGGAGTCTCCCTACAGATACGCAGTATTTT.

This chain joins TRBV2 and TRBJ2-5, with TRBD1 matching over 8 bases. Germline CDR1 SNHLY, CDR2 FYNNEI. The CDR3 contains 15 residues. Losses at the gene ends were 6 bases for V and 7 bases for J; bases not matched to a gene: 13. The CDR3: CASSERPLTGGTQYF. The CDR3 DNA follows: TGTGCCAGCAGCGAACGGCCCCTTACAGGGGGGACCCAGTACTTC.

The chain is built from TRBV5-1 and TRBJ1-1, with no clear D. V dropped 0 bases and J dropped 1 base, with 13 bases sitting between them. Looked up from germline, CDR1 is SGHRS and CDR2 is YFSETQ. The CDR3 runs 16 residues. The CDR3 loop reads CASSLAVGVRNTEAFF. The CDR3 DNA reads TGCGCCAGCAGCTTGGCCGTCGGGGTTCGGAACACTGAAGCTTTCTTT.

The chain links TRBV12-2 to TRBJ1-5. TRBV12-2 counts as a pseudogene. This CDR3 region has 19 residues. CDR3 sequence reads: CASRPPEEGWGYSNQPQHF. The CDR3 bases are TGTGCAAGTCGCCCTCCGGAGGAGGGCTGGGGCTATAGCAATCAGCCCCAGCATTTT.

J is TRBJ2-2 and V is TRBV15; D not certain. Per the germline V gene, CDR1 is LNHNV and CDR2 is YYDKDF (reference sequence). The CDR3 consists of 15 residues. V lost 9 bases, J lost 4 bases, and 18 bases lay in between. CDR3 protein: CATTQGPGSTGELFF. In DNA, the CDR3 is TGTGCCACTACCCAAGGGCCAGGTAGCACCGGGGAGCTGTTTTTT. Based on the CDR3 plus reference TRBV15 and TRBJ2-2, the full variable domain is DAMVIQNPRYQVTQFGKPVTLSCSQTLNHNVMYWYQQKSSQAPKLLFHYYDKDFNNEADTPDNFQSRRPNTSFCFLDIRSPGLGDTAMYLCATTQGPGSTGELFFGEGSRLTVL.

The V and J genes are TRBV28 and TRBJ2-7; D remains unclear. The germline V and J ends were trimmed by 2 bases and 6 bases, with 8 bases remaining between them. The CDR3 contains 12 residues. The germline CDR1 and CDR2 sequences are MDHEN and SYDVKM. The CDR3 sequence is CASSLGVGEQYF. The CDR3 DNA sequence: TGTGCCAGCAGTTTAGGGGTCGGCGAGCAGTACTTC. Combining the CDR3 with reference TRBV28 and TRBJ2-7 gives the whole variable domain DVKVTQSSRYLVKRTGEKVFLECVQDMDHENMFWYRQDPGLGLRLIYFSYDVKMKEKGDIPEGYSVSREKKERFSLILESASTNQTSMYLCASSLGVGEQYFGPGTRLTVT.

This clone appeared a single time. The chain has TRBV7-9 and TRBJ2-2; 12 positions agree with TRBD2. CDR3 length: 18 amino acids. The trim removed 4 bases at V and 4 bases at J, leaving 10 bases unmatched. From germline, CDR1 is SEHNR and CDR2 FQNEAQ (reference sequence). CDR3: CASSSGTSGFSGTGELFF. CDR3 coding DNA: TGTGCCAGCAGCTCCGGGACTAGCGGGTTTAGTGGCACCGGGGAGCTGTTTTTT.

The J gene is TRBJ2-3, the V gene TRBV6-6; D gene unclear. The CDR3 runs 15 residues. CDR1 and CDR2 (germline): MNHNY, SVGAGI (reference sequence). The V and J ends lost 0 bases and 0 bases respectively, with 7 bases between them. DNA for the CDR3: TGTGCCAGCAGTTACTCCCCAGATAGCACAGATACGCAGTATTTT. It codes for CASSYSPDSTDTQYF.

J is TRBJ2-6 and V is TRBV5-1; D assignment may be TRBD1 or TRBD2 (6 bases each). Per germline, CDR1 SGHRS and CDR2 YFSETQ. The V end lost 2 bases, the J end lost 2 bases, and 8 bases lay between the germline ends. The length of the CDR3 is 15 residues. CDR3 in amino acids: CASSFGGAGANVLTF. Written as DNA, the CDR3 is TGCGCCAGCAGCTTCGGGGGCGCTGGGGCCAACGTCCTGACTTTC. The full variable domain, its missing parts supplied by reference TRBV5-1 and TRBJ2-6, is KAGVTQTPRYLIKTRGQQVTLSCSPISGHRSVSWYQQTPGQGLQFLFEYFSETQRNKGNFPGRFSGRQFSNSRSEMNVSTLELGDSALYLCASSFGGAGANVLTFGAGSRLTVL.

With regard to this clone: The same CDR3 is also encoded by other DNA sequences in this sample. This sequence joins TRBV7-2 and TRBJ1-2, with D perhaps matching TRBD1 (5 bases). Trimming took 1 base from V and 2 from J, leaving 5 bases between them. The CDR3 extends over 13 amino acids. The germline CDR1 and CDR2 sequences are SGHTA and FQGNSA. This CDR3 reads CASSLGQNYGYTF. The CDR3 DNA is TGTGCCAGCAGCTTAGGACAGAACTATGGCTACACCTTC.

Comment on this clone: In the same sample, other DNA sequences code for this CDR3. The CDR3 DNA reads as TGCGCCAGCAGCTCGGGTGGTAATGAGCAGTTCTTC. Translated, it gives CASSSGGNEQFF. V usage is TRBV5-1 and J usage is TRBJ2-1, with unresolved D. The CDR3 is 12 residues long. Germline V CDR1 and CDR2: SGHRS, YFSETQ. Between the trimmed V and J ends, which lost 3 bases and 7 bases, there was a span of 8 bases. The entire variable domain, with the rest obtained from reference TRBV5-1 and TRBJ2-1, is as follows: KAGVTQTPRYLIKTRGQQVTLSCSPISGHRSVSWYQQTPGQGLQFLFEYFSETQRNKGNFPGRFSGRQFSNSRSEMNVSTLELGDSALYLCASSSGGNEQFFGPGTRLTVL.